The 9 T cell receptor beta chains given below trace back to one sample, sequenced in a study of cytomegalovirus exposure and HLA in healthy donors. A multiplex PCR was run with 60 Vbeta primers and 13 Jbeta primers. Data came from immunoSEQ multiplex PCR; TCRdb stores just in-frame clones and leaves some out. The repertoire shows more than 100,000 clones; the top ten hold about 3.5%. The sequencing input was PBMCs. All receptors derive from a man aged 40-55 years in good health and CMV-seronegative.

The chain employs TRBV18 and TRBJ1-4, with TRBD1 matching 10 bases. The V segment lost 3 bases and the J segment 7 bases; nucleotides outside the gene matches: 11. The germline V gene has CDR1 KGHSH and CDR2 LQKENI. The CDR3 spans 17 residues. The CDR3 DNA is TGTGCCAGCTCACCGTCAACCTGGACAGGGGGAGGTGAAAAACTGTTTTTT. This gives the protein CASSPSTWTGGGEKLFF.

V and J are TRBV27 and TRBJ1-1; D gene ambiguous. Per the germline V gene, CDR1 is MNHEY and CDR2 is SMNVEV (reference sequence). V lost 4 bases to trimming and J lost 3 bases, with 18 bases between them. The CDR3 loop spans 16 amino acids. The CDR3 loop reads CASSSPDYSGYTEAFF. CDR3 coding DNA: TGTGCCAGCAGTTCGCCAGACTATTCCGGGTACACTGAAGCTTTCTTT.

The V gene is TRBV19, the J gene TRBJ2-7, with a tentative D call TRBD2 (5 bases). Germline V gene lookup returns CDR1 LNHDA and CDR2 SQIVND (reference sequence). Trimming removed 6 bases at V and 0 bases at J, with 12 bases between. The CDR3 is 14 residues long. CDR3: CASRPTGSSYEQYF. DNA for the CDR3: TGTGCCAGTAGGCCGACTGGGAGCTCCTACGAGCAGTACTTC.

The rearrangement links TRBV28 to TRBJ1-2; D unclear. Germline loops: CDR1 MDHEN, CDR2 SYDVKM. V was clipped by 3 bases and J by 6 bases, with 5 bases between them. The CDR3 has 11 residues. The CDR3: CASSFYNGYTF. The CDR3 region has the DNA TGTGCCAGCAGTTTCTATAATGGCTACACCTTC.

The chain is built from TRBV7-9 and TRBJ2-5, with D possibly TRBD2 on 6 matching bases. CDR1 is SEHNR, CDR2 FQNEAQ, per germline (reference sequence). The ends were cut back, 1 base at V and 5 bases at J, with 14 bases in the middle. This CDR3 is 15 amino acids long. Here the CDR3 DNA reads TGTGCCAGCAGCTTAGTCCCCCCGGGGGAGGAGACCCAGTACTTC. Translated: CASSLVPPGEETQYF.

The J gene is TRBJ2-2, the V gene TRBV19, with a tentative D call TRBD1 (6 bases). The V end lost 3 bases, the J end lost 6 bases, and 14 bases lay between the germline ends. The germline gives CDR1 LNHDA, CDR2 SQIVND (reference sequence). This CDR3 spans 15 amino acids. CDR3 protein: CASSIVRGSAGELFF. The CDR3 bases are TGTGCCAGTAGTATCGTCAGGGGTTCGGCCGGGGAGCTGTTTTTT.

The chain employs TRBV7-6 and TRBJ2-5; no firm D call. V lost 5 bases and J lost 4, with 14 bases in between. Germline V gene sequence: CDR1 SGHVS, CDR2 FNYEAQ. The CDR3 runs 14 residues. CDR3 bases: TGTGCCAGCAGCCACACCGTCAACCTAGAGACCCAGTACTTC. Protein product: CASSHTVNLETQYF.

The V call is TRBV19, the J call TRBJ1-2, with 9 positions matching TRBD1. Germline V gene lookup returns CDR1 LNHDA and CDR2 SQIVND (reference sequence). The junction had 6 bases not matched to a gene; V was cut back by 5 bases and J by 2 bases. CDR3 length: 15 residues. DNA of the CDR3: TGTGCCAGTAGTTCTTGGACAGGGGAGAACTATGGCTACACCTTC. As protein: CASSSWTGENYGYTF.

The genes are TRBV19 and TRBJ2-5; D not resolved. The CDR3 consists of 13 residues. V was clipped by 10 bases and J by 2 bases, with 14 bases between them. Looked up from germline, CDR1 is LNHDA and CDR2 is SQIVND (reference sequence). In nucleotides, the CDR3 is TGTGCCACCTCAACTACCGTTCAAGAGACCCAGTACTTC. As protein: CATSTTVQETQYF.